This T cell receptor beta chain is from a study of shared clonotypes between healthy human individuals. On this clone itself: Its antigen is currently unknown.

The CDR3 consists of 16 residues. The V gene's germline CDR1 is SGHNT and CDR2 YYREEE (reference sequence). The trim removed 2 bases at V and 3 bases at J, leaving 7 bases unmatched. The protocol was immunoSEQ multiplex PCR, while the TCRdb copy is restricted to in-frame clones and leaves out a portion. Of about 2.1 million clones in the sample, more than 85% were seen once. Naive CD8 populations comprised CD45RO-negative cells positively selected for CCR7, excluding terminally differentiated effector memory CD45RA+ cells. Study conclusions and caveats: Represented diversity (both genetic and exposure-history) was limited by the small number of donors. It was only blood that was sampled, and tissue repertoires likely differ. Against clonotypes common to all four donors, non-shared ones had lower generation probabilities.

The TCR sequence derives from a man aged 18 to 29 in good health. Some clones in this sample may be carry-over from other donors' samples. Sequencing was carried out using naive CD8+ T cells from PBMCs. V is TRBV5-4 and J is TRBJ2-1, with 8 bases lining up with TRBD1. The CDR3 here is CASSLFGQGIYNEQFF. CDR3 sequence (DNA): TGTGCCAGCAGCTTATTTGGACAGGGAATCTACAATGAGCAGTTCTTC.